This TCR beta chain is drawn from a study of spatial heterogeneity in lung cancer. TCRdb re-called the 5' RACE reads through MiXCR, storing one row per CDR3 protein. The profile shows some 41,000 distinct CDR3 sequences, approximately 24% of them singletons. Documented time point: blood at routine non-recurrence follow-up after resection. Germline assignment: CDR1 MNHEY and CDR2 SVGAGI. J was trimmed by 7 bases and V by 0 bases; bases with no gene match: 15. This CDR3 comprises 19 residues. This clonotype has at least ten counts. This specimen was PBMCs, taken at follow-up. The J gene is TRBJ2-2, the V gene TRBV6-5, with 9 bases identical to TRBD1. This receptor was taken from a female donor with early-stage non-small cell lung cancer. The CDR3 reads CASSYSIETGTGMIGELFF. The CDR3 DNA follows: TGTGCCAGCAGTTACTCGATCGAGACCGGGACAGGGATGATCGGGGAGCTGTTTTTT.